This entry lists 27 T cell receptor beta chains sequenced from one sample in a study of tumor and adjacent non-tumor tissue in lung cancer. The template was RNA from unsorted bulk tissue. Three rounds of nested PCR, following a modified ARM-PCR protocol, produced the TCRbeta library. TCRdb re-derived calls from the multiplex PCR reads in MiXCR, one entry per CDR3 protein. In the table there are approximately 90,000 distinct CDR3 sequences, approximately 70% of which are singletons. The sequencing input was lung tumor tissue. The receptors were sampled from a man aged 55 to 69 with non-small cell lung cancer.

This chain connects TRBV24-1 to TRBJ2-2, with D perhaps being TRBD1 or TRBD2 (5 bases each). V lost 8 bases to trimming and J lost 6 bases, with 21 bases between them. The CDR3 totals 16 residues. The V gene's germline CDR1 is KGHDR and CDR2 SFDVKD. CDR3 region: CATIDHGTVGSGELFF. CDR3 nucleotide sequence: TGTGCCACCATTGACCACGGGACCGTAGGATCCGGGGAGCTGTTTTTT.

This sequence joins TRBV19 and TRBJ2-3; 7 bases align to TRBD2. This CDR3 has 15 residues. Trimming removed 7 bases from V and 0 bases from J; junction bases left unmatched: 7. CDR1 and CDR2 from the germline V gene are LNHDA and SQIVND (reference sequence). CDR3 residues: CASTIAGASTDTQYF. Written as DNA, the CDR3 is TGTGCCAGTACAATAGCGGGCGCGAGCACAGATACGCAGTATTTT.

Regarding this clonotype: Because it lacks the conserved phenylalanine or tryptophan at the end, this CDR3 is likely a read error. The rearrangement joins TRBV11-1 to TRBJ1-1, with 7 bases aligning to TRBD1. Germline CDR1 reads SGHAT; CDR2 reads FQDESV (reference sequence). V shed 2 bases and J 2 bases; nucleotides not matched to a gene: 11. The CDR3 runs 17 residues. The CDR3 coding sequence is TGTGCCAGCAGCTTATTCAGGGACAGCACAATTAACACTGAAGCTTTCTCA. The encoded protein is CASSLFRDSTINTEAFS.

In its sample, this clonotype was seen a few times. V and J are TRBV29-1 and TRBJ2-7; tentative D call: TRBD1 (6 bases). The CDR3 runs to 14 residues. CDR1 is SQVTM, CDR2 ANQGSEA, per germline. Trimming cost V 3 bases and J 4 bases, with 16 bases left between them. The CDR3 region has the DNA TGCAGCGTTGAGAATCAGGGGATTCGGTACGAGCAGTACTTC. The encoded protein is CSVENQGIRYEQYF.

A word on this clonotype: Possible read error: a much larger clone is one base away. The chain carries TRBV4-1 and TRBJ2-2; 9 positions match TRBD1. Germline loops: CDR1 MGHRA, CDR2 YSYEKL. There are 17 residues in the CDR3. The CDR3 spells CASSQDPGTGNTGEPFF. In DNA form, the CDR3 reads TGCGCCAGCAGCCAAGATCCTGGGACAGGGAACACCGGGGAGCCGTTTTTT.

Concerning this clonotype itself: An end of the junction differs from the germline gene, which may be a read error. The genes are TRBV4-2 and TRBJ2-3, with D perhaps TRBD1 (6 bases). The CDR3 spans 15 residues. The germline gives CDR1 LGHNA, CDR2 YNFKEQ. CDR3 loop: CFSSTQDRGTDTQYF. The CDR3 nucleotides read TGCTTCAGCAGCACCCAGGACAGAGGCACAGATACGCAGTATTTT.

The V gene is TRBV5-4, the J gene TRBJ1-2; D perhaps matches TRBD1 (5 bases). This CDR3 spans 13 amino acids. Trimming took off 7 bases at V and 8 bases at J, with 18 bases between the two ends. CDR1 SGHNT and CDR2 YYREEE come from the germline V gene (reference sequence). CDR3 sequence reads: CASDSGRDLGYTF. CDR3 in DNA: TGTGCCAGCGACTCCGGCAGGGACCTCGGCTACACCTTC. The full variable domain, with the rest looked up from reference TRBV5-4 and TRBJ1-2, is ETGVTQSPTHLIKTRGQQVTLRCSSQSGHNTVSWYQQALGQGPQFIFQYYREEENGRGNFPPRFSGLQFPNYSSELNVNALELDDSALYLCASDSGRDLGYTFGSGTRLTVV.

Remarks on this clonotype: A much bigger clone sits one base away, suggesting this may be a read error. The V and J genes are TRBV5-1 and TRBJ1-5, with 11 bases identical to TRBD1. Germline-derived CDR1 and CDR2 are SGHRS and YFSETQ. This CDR3 has 16 amino acids. The CDR3 nucleotides read TGCACCAGCAGCTTGGGGACAGGGGGAAAGGATCAGCCCCAGCATTTT. This codes for CTSSLGTGGKDQPQHF. Full variable domain (missing parts from reference TRBV5-1 and TRBJ1-5): KAGVTQTPRYLIKTRGQQVTLSCSPISGHRSVSWYQQTPGQGLQFLFEYFSETQRNKGNFPGRFSGRQFSNSRSEMNVSTLELGDSALYLCTSSLGTGGKDQPQHFGDGTRLSIL.

This clonotype came up many times. V gene TRBV6-5 combines with J gene TRBJ1-6, with 11 bases fitting TRBD1. Trimming cost V 6 bases and J 6 bases; bases outside gene matches: 4. Germline lookup yields CDR1 MNHEY and CDR2 SVGAGI. The CDR3 length is 15 residues. The DNA for the CDR3 is TGTGCCAGCAGCCAAGGACAGGGGGCTAATTCACCCCTCCACTTT. The encoded protein is CASSQGQGANSPLHF.

Details on this clonotype: A junction end diverges from the germline sequence, so it may reflect a read error. This chain uses TRBV4-3 with TRBJ2-1, with TRBD2 as a possible D gene (7 bases). In germline, CDR1 is LGHNA, CDR2 YSLEER. This CDR3 is built from 16 residues. The CDR3 DNA sequence: TGCGCCAGCAGCCAGCAAGGGGGGGGGGCCTCGGATGAGCAGCTCTTC. Translating it yields CASSQQGGGASDEQLF.

This chain uses TRBV29-1 with TRBJ2-2; 7 bases are shared with TRBD1. J gave up 5 bases and V 5 bases, and 14 bases lay outside the gene matches. Per the germline V gene, CDR1 is SQVTM and CDR2 is ANQGSEA. The CDR3 is 16 residues long. CDR3 sequence reads: CSVRPWDRGQTGELFF. The CDR3 nucleotides read TGCAGCGTTCGCCCCTGGGATAGGGGGCAAACCGGGGAGCTGTTTTTT.

A note on this clonotype: At one of its ends the junction is not consistent with the germline gene, which may arise from a read error. The chain employs TRBV6-5 and TRBJ1-1, with a tentative D call TRBD1 (6 bases). The CDR3 sequence is 16 residues long. The germline gives CDR1 MNHEY, CDR2 SVGAGI. Here the CDR3 DNA reads TGTGTCAGCAGTTACTCTAACCGGGTGGGGGACACTGCAGCTTTCTTT. It is translated as CVSSYSNRVGDTAAFF.

In the case of this clonotype: Germline is not matched at one junction end, which may reflect a read error. This chain connects TRBV29-1 to TRBJ2-1, with D possibly matching TRBD2 (6 bases). The CDR3 sequence is 15 residues long. Germline lookup yields CDR1 SQVTM and CDR2 ANQGSEA. Here the CDR3 DNA reads TGCAGCGTTGGGGCATCTAGCGTGGATTACAATGACCAGTTCTTC. Translating gives CSVGASSVDYNDQFF.

Only one count was recorded for this clonotype. Mismatch with germline at one junction end may stem from a read error. The chain recombines TRBV11-2 with TRBJ2-3, with D perhaps matching TRBD2 (6 bases). There are 16 residues in the CDR3. Germline loops: CDR1 SGHAT, CDR2 FQNNGV. As DNA, the CDR3 is TGTGCCAGCAGCCCCAGGACTACCCTCTCCACAGATACACAGTATTTT. Protein: CASSPRTTLSTDTQYF.

As regards this clonotype: The junction departs from germline at one end; a sequencing error may be responsible. This chain links TRBV6-5 with TRBJ2-2; unclear D gene. This CDR3 spans 17 amino acids. CDR1 is MNHEY, CDR2 SVGAGI, per germline. CDR3 sequence (DNA): TGTGCCAGCAGTTACTCGGCCAGGATGATTTTCACCTTGGAGTTGTTTTTT. Protein: CASSYSARMIFTLELFF.

On this clonotype: Relative to the germline gene, one junction end is altered; a read error may explain this. The chain couples TRBV5-6 to TRBJ2-7; D gene ambiguous. CDR3 length: 13 residues. CDR1 is SGHDT, CDR2 YYEEEE, per germline. The CDR3 DNA is TGTACCAGCAGCTTGGTCCACTCATACGAGCAGTACTTC. Its translation is CTSSLVHSYEQYF.

This clonotype was picked up one time. A read error may produce the germline difference seen at one junction end. V gene TRBV11-3 combines with J gene TRBJ2-5; 7 nucleotides agree with TRBD2. Per germline, CDR1 SGHNT and CDR2 YENEEA. This CDR3 is 15 amino acids long. In DNA form, the CDR3 reads TGTGCCAGCAGTTTAGGCGTGCGGGGGCAAGAGACCCAGTACTTC. This sequence encodes CASSLGVRGQETQYF.

Note on this clonotype: A single base separates this from a much larger clone, so it may be a read error. The chain links TRBV28 to TRBJ2-1, with TRBD2 matching over 7 bases. The CDR3 totals 15 residues. Germline V gene lookup returns CDR1 MDHEN and CDR2 SYDVKM. The CDR3 spells CASSSRDYISNKQFF. The DNA of the CDR3 is TGTGCCAGCAGTTCCCGGGACTATATATCCAATAAGCAGTTCTTC.

This clonotype has a count of ten or more. The chain couples TRBV5-4 to TRBJ1-2, with D unresolved. V shed 5 bases and J shed 8 bases, with 19 bases lying between them. The CDR3 extends over 14 amino acids. From germline, CDR1 is SGHNT and CDR2 YYREEE (reference sequence). CDR3 coding DNA: TGTGCCAGCAGGCCCCGAGGTGGAACGGGGGGCTACACCTTC. Its translation: CASRPRGGTGGYTF.

This clonotype appeared a single time. One junction end disagrees with the germline gene, perhaps due to a read error. The V and J genes are TRBV30 and TRBJ2-2; D perhaps matches TRBD2 (5 bases). This CDR3 is 15 amino acids long. Germline CDR1 is GTSNPN and CDR2 is SVGIG (reference sequence). Here the CDR3 reads CARSVGTSYTGELFF. CDR3 bases: TGTGCCAGGAGTGTAGGCACTAGTTATACCGGGGAGCTGTTTTTT.

About this clonotype itself: This may be a read error: a much more frequent sequence differs by one nucleotide. The rearrangement uses TRBV7-9 and TRBJ2-6, with TRBD1 matching over 9 bases. J was trimmed by 6 bases and V by 5 bases; bases with no gene match: 14. CDR3 length: 18 amino acids. CDR1 is SEHNR, CDR2 FQNEAQ, per germline (reference sequence). The CDR3 DNA sequence: TGTGCCAGCAGCCCGGGCGGACAGGGGACTATTGAGGCCAACGTCCTGACTTTC. Protein: CASSPGGQGTIEANVLTF. The complete variable domain, with remaining parts taken from reference TRBV7-9 and TRBJ2-6, reads DTGVSQNPRHKITKRGQNVTFRCDPISEHNRLYWYRQTLGQGPEFLTYFQNEAQLEKSRLLSDRFSAERPKGSFSTLEIQRTEQGDSAMYLCASSPGGQGTIEANVLTFGAGSRLTVL.

Details on this clonotype: Likely a read error: the CDR3 ends without its conserved phenylalanine or tryptophan. The V and J genes are TRBV20-1 and TRBJ2-1; D is unresolved. This CDR3 is built from 12 residues. CDR1 is DFQATT, CDR2 SNEGSKA, per germline (reference sequence). V shed 4 bases and J shed 4 bases, with 8 bases lying between them. In DNA form, the CDR3 reads TGCAGTGCTATATCAGCTTACAATGAGCAGTTCTTA. Protein sequence: CSAISAYNEQFL.

There are many counts of this clonotype. The chain employs TRBV13 and TRBJ2-7, with 10 bases matching TRBD1. CDR1 and CDR2 from the germline V gene are PRHDT and FYEKMQ (reference sequence). V dropped 5 bases and J dropped 5; count of bases not matched to a gene: 12. This CDR3 is 16 amino acids long. In nucleotides, the CDR3 is TGTGCCAGCAGCCTCACTCCCGGGACAGGGGATCACGAGCAGTACTTC. Encoded protein: CASSLTPGTGDHEQYF. The entire variable domain, with the rest obtained from reference TRBV13 and TRBJ2-7, is as follows: AAGVIQSPRHLIKEKRETATLKCYPIPRHDTVYWYQQGPGQDPQFLISFYEKMQSDKGSIPDRFSAQQFSDYHSELNMSSLELGDSALYFCASSLTPGTGDHEQYFGPGTRLTVT.

V and J are TRBV7-2 and TRBJ2-1; TRBD1 agrees at 11 bases. Per the germline V gene, CDR1 is SGHTA and CDR2 is FQGNSA. There are 14 residues in the CDR3. Trimming took 6 bases from V and 4 from J; bases not matched to a gene: 2. The CDR3 protein is CASRGDRGYNEQFF. For the CDR3, the DNA is TGTGCCAGCAGGGGGGACAGGGGGTACAATGAGCAGTTCTTC.

The chain has TRBV28 and TRBJ2-3; possibly TRBD2 for D (6 bases). Germline V gene data show CDR1 as MDHEN and CDR2 as SYDVKM. The CDR3 is made up of 16 amino acids. V lost 5 bases to trimming and J lost 0 bases, with 15 bases between them. CDR3 region: CASSRVPGESTDTQYF. The CDR3 nucleotides read TGTGCCAGCAGTAGGGTACCGGGGGAGAGCACAGATACGCAGTATTTT.

This clonotype has ten or more counts. V and J are TRBV12-3 or TRBV12-4 and TRBJ1-4, with 7 bases lining up with TRBD1. V gave up 6 bases and J gave up 6 bases; unmatched junction bases: 7. The CDR3 totals 14 residues. Here the CDR3 DNA reads TGTGCCAGCAGACCCGACAGGGTGGATGAAAAACTGTTTTTT. Its translation: CASRPDRVDEKLFF.

This clonotype was counted ten times or more. The V call is TRBV6-2 or TRBV6-3, the J call TRBJ2-7; tentatively, D is TRBD1 (6 bases). From germline, CDR1 is MNHEY and CDR2 SVGEGT. This CDR3 contains 15 residues. Trimming shortened V by 2 bases and J by 2 bases, and 13 bases separated the two germline ends. The CDR3 DNA reads as TGTGCCAGCAGTTACCTCGGACAGCCACCCTACGAGCAGTACTTC. Protein sequence: CASSYLGQPPYEQYF.